This is a list of T cell receptor beta chains from one sample in a study of T cell repertoires in cytomegalovirus infection. TCRdb re-called the reads with MiXCR, one entry per CDR3 protein. The table shows 750,000 to 900,000 distinct CDR3 sequences, with approximately 32% occurring only once. Their specific antigens are unknown. The sequenced sample was cultured CD8+ T cells from PBMCs, obtained from culture after CMV antigen stimulation. The receptors come from a human donor in good health (CMV status not recorded). Some clones in this sample may be carry-over from other donors' samples. Both conserved end residues are part of each CDR3. The order of the fields is J gene, clone size, V gene, D gene, CDR3 DNA, CDR3 protein. D genes are given only for firm matches. Expanded clones get a size class; other rows say once, few or many, or leave the size out.

j_gene: TRBJ1-1; abundance: .; v_gene: TRBV25-1; d_gene: .; CDR3nt: TGTGCCAGCAGTGATGCTCTCTGGGGGACTGAAGCTTTCTTT; CDR3aa: CASSDALWGTEAFF
j_gene: TRBJ2-2; abundance: .; v_gene: TRBV19; d_gene: .; CDR3nt: TGTGCCAGTAGTAAACCATACGACACGAACACCGGGGAGCTGTTTTTT; CDR3aa: CASSKPYDTNTGELFF
j_gene: TRBJ2-2; abundance: many; v_gene: TRBV12-3/TRBV12-4; d_gene: .; CDR3nt: TGTGCCAGCAGTTTTAACGGGGAGCTGTTTTTT; CDR3aa: CASSFNGELFF
j_gene: TRBJ1-5; abundance: few; v_gene: TRBV19; d_gene: .; CDR3nt: TGTGCCAGTAGTATAGTGGCGGGGAGGGAGCAGCCCCAGCATTTT; CDR3aa: CASSIVAGREQPQHF
j_gene: TRBJ1-1; abundance: .; v_gene: TRBV2; d_gene: .; CDR3nt: TGTGCCAGCAGTGAAGCGCTGGGGGGACTGGGAGCTTTCTTT; CDR3aa: CASSEALGGLGAFF
j_gene: TRBJ2-3; abundance: few; v_gene: TRBV10-3; d_gene: TRBD2; CDR3nt: TGTGCCATCAGTGAGACCGGGACTAGCGGATTCACAGATACGCAGTATTTT; CDR3aa: CAISETGTSGFTDTQYF
j_gene: TRBJ2-2; abundance: few; v_gene: TRBV27; d_gene: .; CDR3nt: TGTGCCAGCAGTTTGGGGGTTTGGGGGAACACCGGGGAGCTGTTTTTT; CDR3aa: CASSLGVWGNTGELFF
j_gene: TRBJ1-6; abundance: many; v_gene: TRBV7-2; d_gene: .; CDR3nt: TGTGCCAGCAGCCAGAGGGGGAGCTCCTATAATTCACCCCTCCACTTT; CDR3aa: CASSQRGSSYNSPLHF
j_gene: TRBJ1-6; abundance: few; v_gene: TRBV7-9; d_gene: TRBD1; CDR3nt: TGTGCCAGCAGCGTAGACAGGGAAGATAATTCACCCCTCCACTTT; CDR3aa: CASSVDREDNSPLHF
j_gene: TRBJ2-1; abundance: many; v_gene: TRBV6-4; d_gene: TRBD2; CDR3nt: TGTGCCAGCAGCCGACTAGCGGGGGACCCCTACAATGAGCAGTTCTTC; CDR3aa: CASSRLAGDPYNEQFF
j_gene: TRBJ2-1; abundance: few; v_gene: TRBV5-6; d_gene: TRBD2; CDR3nt: TGTGCCTCCAGGTTTGGCGGGGGGCGATACAATGAGCAGTTCTTC; CDR3aa: CASRFGGGRYNEQFF
j_gene: TRBJ2-7; abundance: many; v_gene: TRBV7-6; d_gene: TRBD2; CDR3nt: TGTGCCAGCAGTCCCGGGACTAGCGGCATCCACGAGCAGTACTTC; CDR3aa: CASSPGTSGIHEQYF
j_gene: TRBJ2-2; abundance: .; v_gene: TRBV15; d_gene: TRBD2; CDR3nt: TGTGCCACCGGAGCGGGGGCGAACACCGGGGAGCTGTTTTTT; CDR3aa: CATGAGANTGELFF
j_gene: TRBJ2-7; abundance: .; v_gene: TRBV27; d_gene: TRBD2; CDR3nt: TGTGCCACAGCTAGCGGGGGGCTCTACGAGCAGTACTTC; CDR3aa: CATASGGLYEQYF
j_gene: TRBJ1-1; abundance: .; v_gene: TRBV19; d_gene: .; CDR3nt: TGTGCCAGTAGTATTGCAGGTGGATTCACTGAAGCTTTCTTT; CDR3aa: CASSIAGGFTEAFF
j_gene: TRBJ2-3; abundance: many; v_gene: TRBV7-2; d_gene: .; CDR3nt: TGTGCCAGCAGCTTAGAAGCGAGGGATACGCAGTATTTT; CDR3aa: CASSLEARDTQYF
j_gene: TRBJ2-3; abundance: many; v_gene: TRBV7-2; d_gene: .; CDR3nt: TGTGCCAGCAGCTTAGCGGGGGTTGCGGGCACAGATACGCAGTATTTT; CDR3aa: CASSLAGVAGTDTQYF
j_gene: TRBJ1-1; abundance: .; v_gene: TRBV12-3/TRBV12-4; d_gene: .; CDR3nt: TGTGCCAGCAGTACCTTGGGGGCCACTGAAGCTTTCTTT; CDR3aa: CASSTLGATEAFF
j_gene: TRBJ2-1; abundance: .; v_gene: TRBV7-9; d_gene: TRBD2; CDR3nt: TGTGCCAGCAGCGAGACCGATAACCGGAGGACTAGTGTGTTCTTC; CDR3aa: CASSETDNRRTSVFF
j_gene: TRBJ1-2; abundance: once; v_gene: TRBV27; d_gene: .; CDR3nt: TGTGCCAGCAGTCCATCGACGGGAATTAACTATGGCTACACCTTC; CDR3aa: CASSPSTGINYGYTF
j_gene: TRBJ1-4; abundance: .; v_gene: TRBV9; d_gene: TRBD1; CDR3nt: TGTGCCAGCAGCCCCCGGACAGGGATTGCAACTAATGAAAAACTGTTTTTT; CDR3aa: CASSPRTGIATNEKLFF
j_gene: TRBJ2-5; abundance: few; v_gene: TRBV6-1; d_gene: TRBD2; CDR3nt: TGTGCCACCCGACTAGCGGGGGGAGAGACCCAGTACTTC; CDR3aa: CATRLAGGETQYF
j_gene: TRBJ1-5; abundance: .; v_gene: TRBV5-4; d_gene: .; CDR3nt: TGTGCCAGCAGCTTGGAGGGATCAGCTCAGCCCCAGCATTTT; CDR3aa: CASSLEGSAQPQHF